Described below is a single TCR beta chain sequence and its context. No antigen is known for it. Germline V gene sequence: CDR1 SGHRS, CDR2 YFSETQ. The trim removed 2 bases at V and 7 bases at J, leaving 6 bases unmatched. The length of the CDR3 is 14 residues. This sample was taken from a study of OX40 agonist ivuxolimab in advanced cancers. Study-level information: With a range of roughly 23 to 85, age averaged approximately 60 years, and 75% to 90% were male. There were three patients with partial responses, one having hepatocellular carcinoma and two cutaneous melanoma. General study points: The average count of expanded clones was higher among CD8+ T cells than among CD4+.

Generated by immunoSEQ multiplex PCR, the TCRdb table keeps only in-frame clones and is missing some. The sample holds tens of thousands of clones; about 87% are singletons and the top ten take roughly 25%. The rearrangement joins TRBV5-1 to TRBJ1-1, with 9 nucleotides matching TRBD1. Sample: CD4+ or CD8+ T cells sorted from blood, taken in a trial of the OX40 agonist ivuxolimab. This clonotype originated in an adult with an advanced solid tumor such as melanoma, head and neck, liver or kidney cancer. In nucleotides, the CDR3 is TGCGCCAGCAGCTTACAGGGGGCTGAAGATGAAGCTTTCTTT. Translation: CASSLQGAEDEAFF.